This T cell receptor (beta chain) was sequenced during a study of OX40 agonist ivuxolimab in advanced cancers. Patients had blood sampled at baseline and again on cycle 4 day 1 and cycle 7 day 1. The CDR3 loop spans 16 amino acids. Trimming took 7 bases from V and 6 from J; bases not matched to a gene: 14. Germline CDR1 is MRHNA and CDR2 is SNTAGT. Comments on this clone: The antigen is not known.

Study results and limitations: CD8+ T cells (on average) carried more expanded clones than CD4+ T cells.

TCRdb's table, derived via immunoSEQ multiplex PCR, lists solely in-frame clones and lacks some. The sample holds 45,000 to 60,000 clones, under 90% seen once. Source: CD4+ or CD8+ T cells sorted from blood, taken in a trial of the OX40 agonist ivuxolimab. The rearrangement joins TRBV6-4 to TRBJ2-2; TRBD1 matches at 7 bases. The clonotype comes from an adult with an advanced solid tumor such as melanoma, head and neck, liver or kidney cancer. Here the CDR3 reads CASTKTGTDGPGELFF. The CDR3 DNA reads TGTGCCAGCACAAAAACCGGGACAGACGGCCCCGGGGAGCTGTTTTTT.